A single sample is the source of the 26 T cell receptor beta chains below, sequenced in a study of PD-L1 blockade in urothelial cancer (dated by TCRdb to about 2017). What the time point label conveys for this sample: peripheral blood 6 weeks after treatment start. Libraries were built with the immunoSEQ multiplex PCR assay. As stored in TCRdb, this immuneACCESS dataset retains in-frame rearrangements with V and J assigned. A fraction of the clones does not appear; measured against another copy, unresolved V genes explain less than half of the discrepancy, and the remainder lacks a known reason. The sample table shows 90,000 to 130,000 clones, and around 93% are seen once. The top ten constitute about 4% of the sample. The specimen was PBMCs, collected around atezolizumab (anti-PD-L1) treatment. These receptors were collected from a man in his sixties with urothelial cancer.

The genes are TRBV5-4 and TRBJ2-1, with unresolved D. Per the germline V gene, CDR1 is SGHNT and CDR2 is YYREEE (reference sequence). The germline V and J ends were trimmed by 4 bases and 0 bases, with 14 bases remaining between them. The CDR3 sequence is 16 residues long. CDR3 nucleotide sequence: TGTGCCAGCAGCCCGGCCAGCGAAGGCTCCTACAATGAGCAGTTCTTC. Its translation is CASSPASEGSYNEQFF.

The gene calls are TRBV18 and TRBJ2-3, with 8 positions matching TRBD2. The germline gives CDR1 KGHSH, CDR2 LQKENI. The CDR3 contains 13 residues. Germline trimming cut 7 bases from V and 3 bases from J; bases unmatched to any gene: 3. In DNA, the CDR3 is TGTGCCAGCTTCGGGACTAGAACAGATACGCAGTATTTT. Translation: CASFGTRTDTQYF.

The chain is built from TRBV30 and TRBJ2-5; 8 bases agree with TRBD2. V lost 3 bases and J lost 5; bases outside the gene matches: 11. The CDR3 extends over 15 amino acids. Germline V gene lookup returns CDR1 GTSNPN and CDR2 SVGIG (reference sequence). Written as DNA, the CDR3 is TGTGCCTGGAGCCCCCGTGGACTAGCTTGGGAGACCCAGTACTTC. It codes for CAWSPRGLAWETQYF.

The gene calls are TRBV19 and TRBJ2-2, with 8 bases fitting TRBD2. CDR1 is LNHDA and CDR2 is SQIVND in the germline V gene (reference sequence). The CDR3 loop spans 16 amino acids. Trimming cost V 5 bases and J 1 base; bases outside gene matches: 6. The CDR3 nucleotides are TGTGCCAGTAGTTATTGGGCGGGGGGGAACACCGGGGAGCTGTTTTTT. It is translated as CASSYWAGGNTGELFF. The variable domain in full, completed from reference TRBV19 and TRBJ2-2, reads DGGITQSPKYLFRKEGQNVTLSCEQNLNHDAMYWYRQDPGQGLRLIYYSQIVNDFQKGDIAEGYSVSREKKESFPLTVTSAQKNPTAFYLCASSYWAGGNTGELFFGEGSRLTVL.

The chain combines TRBV4-3 with TRBJ2-1; possibly TRBD2 for D (6 bases). CDR3 length: 13 amino acids. Germline CDR1 and CDR2: LGHNA and YSLEER. V shed 4 bases and J shed 8 bases, with 12 bases lying between them. The CDR3 bases are TGCGCCAGCAGCCCCCGCCCGGGGGATGAGCAGTTCTTC. Its translation is CASSPRPGDEQFF.

This clone was counted only a few times. V usage is TRBV15 and J usage is TRBJ1-6; D is ambiguous. Germline CDR1 is LNHNV and CDR2 is YYDKDF (reference sequence). The CDR3 length is 13 residues. Trimming shortened V by 0 bases and J by 10 bases, and 7 bases separated the two germline ends. The CDR3 spells CATSREARSPLHF. In DNA, the CDR3 is TGTGCCACCAGCAGAGAAGCCCGGTCACCCCTCCACTTT.

The chain links TRBV2 to TRBJ1-1, with TRBD1 matching over 8 bases. This CDR3 has 14 amino acids. The germline gives CDR1 SNHLY, CDR2 FYNNEI. J was trimmed by 6 bases and V by 1 base; bases with no gene match: 4. The CDR3 here is CASSEDRGFAEAFF. In nucleotides, the CDR3 is TGTGCCAGCAGTGAAGACAGGGGGTTCGCTGAAGCTTTCTTT.

The chain has TRBV28 and TRBJ2-2, with 7 positions matching TRBD1. CDR1 MDHEN and CDR2 SYDVKM come from the germline V gene. The length of the CDR3 is 14 residues. V was pared by 5 bases and J by 4 bases, with 4 bases of the junction left unmatched. In DNA, the CDR3 is TGTGCCAGCAGTATGCCAGGGGGCACCGGGGAGCTGTTTTTT. It yields the protein CASSMPGGTGELFF.

CDR3 sequence (DNA): TGTGCCAGCAGCGTATCACAGGGGGGGGAGACCCAGTACTTC. Its translation: CASSVSQGGETQYF. V gene TRBV9 combines with J gene TRBJ2-5; TRBD1 is a possible D gene (8 bases). CDR1 is SGDLS, CDR2 YYNGEE, per germline. Trimming stripped 1 base from V and 5 bases from J, with 12 bases between. The CDR3 length is 14 residues. Full variable domain (missing parts from reference TRBV9 and TRBJ2-5): DSGVTQTPKHLITATGQRVTLRCSPRSGDLSVYWYQQSLDQGLQFLIQYYNGEERAKGNILERFSAQQFPDLHSELNLSSLELGDSALYFCASSVSQGGETQYFGPGTRLLVL.

V and J are TRBV28 and TRBJ1-2, with D tentatively TRBD1 (6 bases). This CDR3 is built from 13 residues. CDR1 is MDHEN and CDR2 is SYDVKM in the germline V gene. The ends were cut back, 3 bases at V and 4 bases at J, with 9 bases in the middle. In DNA, the CDR3 is TGTGCCAGCAGTTTCCAGGGGATCTATGGCTACACCTTC. Its translation is CASSFQGIYGYTF.

V usage is TRBV4-2 and J usage is TRBJ2-1, with 15 nucleotides matching TRBD2. The CDR3 consists of 15 residues. Trimming removed 0 bases from V and 15 bases from J; junction bases left unmatched: 6. Germline V CDR1 and CDR2: LGHNA, YNFKEQ. The CDR3 DNA sequence: TGTGCCAGCAGCCAAGATCTAGGGACTAGCGGGGGGTTGTTCTTC. Translation: CASSQDLGTSGGLFF.

CDR3 bases: TGTGCCAGCAGTAGTACGGGCACCGGGGAGCTGTTTTTT. This codes for CASSSTGTGELFF. The chain recombines TRBV25-1 with TRBJ2-2; D remains ambiguous. CDR3 size: 13 residues. Germline V gives CDR1 MGHDK, CDR2 SYGVNS. The V and J ends lost 5 bases and 4 bases respectively, with 8 bases between them.

CDR3 coding DNA: TGTGCCAGCAGGGAGGACAGGGGGCATTTCTACGAGCAGTACTTC. Protein sequence: CASREDRGHFYEQYF. The V call is TRBV2, the J call TRBJ2-7; the match to TRBD1 covers 11 bases. This CDR3 contains 15 residues. Germline values: CDR1 SNHLY, CDR2 FYNNEI. Unmatched junction bases numbered 7, after V lost 6 bases and J lost 3 bases.

J is TRBJ2-3 and V is TRBV11-2; 7 bases fit TRBD2. The CDR3 contains 15 residues. Germline V gene data show CDR1 as SGHAT and CDR2 as FQNNGV. The V gene end was trimmed by 1 base and the J gene end by 6 bases; junction bases not matched to a gene: 7. This CDR3 is CASSLGGRGGDTQYF. The CDR3 coding sequence is TGTGCCAGCAGCTTAGGGGGGAGGGGCGGCGATACGCAGTATTTT.

The chain has TRBV27 and TRBJ2-1, with D unresolved. CDR1 MNHEY and CDR2 SMNVEV come from the germline V gene (reference sequence). The germline V and J ends were trimmed by 6 bases and 8 bases, with 8 bases remaining between them. The CDR3 is 11 amino acids. The CDR3, as DNA: TGTGCCAGCAGGCTCCGGGATGAGCAGTTCTTC. It codes for CASRLRDEQFF.

The chain links TRBV5-1 to TRBJ2-5; the match to TRBD1 covers 8 bases. Germline assignment: CDR1 SGHRS and CDR2 YFSETQ. Unmatched junction bases numbered 13, after V lost 4 bases and J lost 5 bases. This CDR3 is 16 amino acids long. CDR3 nucleotide sequence: TGCGCCAGCAGCGCTGTTGGAACAGGGGGTACGGAGACCCAGTACTTC. Translation: CASSAVGTGGTETQYF.

The V gene is TRBV5-1, the J gene TRBJ2-7, with no clear D. Trimming stripped 0 bases from V and 2 bases from J, with 9 bases between. Germline CDR1 is SGHRS and CDR2 is YFSETQ. The CDR3 is made up of 14 amino acids. This CDR3 reads CASSLGWLAYEQYF. DNA for the CDR3: TGCGCCAGCAGCTTGGGCTGGCTCGCCTACGAGCAGTACTTC. Full variable domain (missing parts from reference TRBV5-1 and TRBJ2-7): KAGVTQTPRYLIKTRGQQVTLSCSPISGHRSVSWYQQTPGQGLQFLFEYFSETQRNKGNFPGRFSGRQFSNSRSEMNVSTLELGDSALYLCASSLGWLAYEQYFGPGTRLTVT.

This chain joins TRBV19 and TRBJ1-1; 9 bases line up with TRBD1. This CDR3 region has 15 residues. Losses at the gene ends were 5 bases for V and 1 base for J; bases not matched to a gene: 5. Germline values: CDR1 LNHDA, CDR2 SQIVND (reference sequence). The CDR3 nucleotides read TGTGCCAGTAGTTTTGGACAGGGGAGGAACACTGAAGCTTTCTTT. Its translation is CASSFGQGRNTEAFF.

This rearrangement joins TRBV15 to TRBJ2-3; D uncertain. CDR1 LNHNV and CDR2 YYDKDF come from the germline V gene (reference sequence). The CDR3 runs to 16 residues. Trimming removed 3 bases at V and 6 bases at J, with 19 bases between. CDR3 DNA: TGTGCCACCAGCAGGGGTAGAGGCGTCGGTGGGGATACGCAGTATTTT. Translated, it gives CATSRGRGVGGDTQYF.

The CDR3 region has the DNA TGTGCCAGCAGCTGGACAGGGGATAGCAATCAGCCCCAGCATTTT. It specifies CASSWTGDSNQPQHF. The J gene is TRBJ1-5, the V gene TRBV5-5, with TRBD1 matching 9 bases. Germline-derived CDR1 and CDR2 are SGHKS and YYEKEE (reference sequence). The V gene end was trimmed by 3 bases and the J gene end by 0 bases; junction bases not matched to a gene: 1. The CDR3 has 15 residues.

This chain links TRBV7-9 with TRBJ1-1; D possibly corresponds to TRBD1 (6 bases). CDR3 length: 17 residues. Deletions cut 1 base from V and 0 bases from J, with 15 bases between. Germline loops: CDR1 SEHNR, CDR2 FQNEAQ (reference sequence). The CDR3 spells CASSLGGGGHMNTEAFF. The CDR3, as DNA: TGTGCCAGCAGCTTAGGGGGTGGGGGACACATGAACACTGAAGCTTTCTTT.

The V gene is TRBV4-2, the J gene TRBJ2-1; TRBD2 agrees at 7 bases. The germline gives CDR1 LGHNA, CDR2 YNFKEQ. This CDR3 region has 17 residues. J lost 4 bases, V lost 1 base, and 10 bases had no gene match. CDR3 region: CASSQAPRGEGYNEQFF. The CDR3, as DNA: TGTGCCAGCAGCCAAGCCCCCCGGGGGGAGGGGTACAATGAGCAGTTCTTC.

Here the CDR3 DNA reads TGTGCCAGCAGCCTCTCCGGGACTAGCGGGGAGCAGCAGTACTTC. This codes for CASSLSGTSGEQQYF. The rearrangement joins TRBV5-8 to TRBJ2-7; 13 bases match TRBD2. The germline V gene has CDR1 SGHTS and CDR2 YDEGEE. CDR3 length: 15 residues. V gave up 4 bases and J gave up 8 bases; unmatched junction bases: 9.

V is TRBV19 and J is TRBJ1-5, with 7 bases aligning to TRBD1. This CDR3 comprises 15 residues. In germline, CDR1 is LNHDA, CDR2 SQIVND (reference sequence). The V and J ends lost 7 bases and 5 bases, in that order; junction bases with no gene match: 11. CDR3 DNA sequence: TGTGCCAGTACCACTACCCGGACAGGCGATCAGCCCCAGCATTTT. Translating gives CASTTTRTGDQPQHF.

The rearrangement links TRBV25-1 to TRBJ2-2, with 10 bases that match TRBD1. CDR1 and CDR2 (germline): MGHDK, SYGVNS. The CDR3 covers 16 residues. The ends lost 3 bases at V and 4 bases at J; junction bases unmatched: 5. The CDR3 here is CASSESGQGVTGELFF. The CDR3 region has the DNA TGTGCCAGCAGTGAGTCCGGACAGGGGGTCACCGGGGAGCTGTTTTTT.

The rearrangement uses TRBV5-1 and TRBJ2-7, with 8 bases identical to TRBD2. Looked up from germline, CDR1 is SGHRS and CDR2 is YFSETQ. This CDR3 contains 17 residues. V lost 0 bases to trimming and J lost 5 bases; unmatched junction nucleotides: 13. The CDR3 loop is CASSLVSSGGGSNEQYF. The CDR3 DNA follows: TGCGCCAGCAGCTTGGTTTCCAGCGGGGGAGGTAGCAACGAGCAGTACTTC.